This TCR beta chain was documented in a study of T cell responses to AZD1222 COVID-19 vaccine. Using immunoSEQ multiplex PCR, the repertoire was profiled, and TCRdb retains in-frame clones only, with some absent. The data contain more than 85,000 clones, 88% of them seen just once; the ten biggest clones take up around 8.4%. V gave up 2 bases and J gave up 6 bases; unmatched junction bases: 3. The CDR3 length is 13 residues. Per the germline V gene, CDR1 is SGHDN and CDR2 is FVKESK. The sequenced sample was peripheral blood, obtained on day 0 of AZD1222 vaccination. This clonotype was sampled from an adult in good health. This chain uses TRBV14 with TRBJ1-1; 7 bases match TRBD1. The CDR3 spells CASSQRQGSEAFF. Here the CDR3 DNA reads TGTGCCAGCAGCCAAAGACAGGGATCTGAAGCTTTCTTT.